This T cell receptor (beta chain) originates from a study of T cells after yellow fever vaccination. Study-level information: CD3, CD45RA, CCR7 and CD95 defined the sorted EM, EMRA, CM and Tscm memory subsets. Low-cell-number fractions underwent preparation using SMART-Seq v4 Ultra Low Input.

This clonotype has a count of ten or more. 5'RACE template switching generated TCR cDNA, adding a universal primer site and UMIs. TCRdb re-analysed the 5' RACE reads in MiXCR, keeping a single row per CDR3 protein. Among tens of thousands of distinct CDR3 sequences, around 3.5% were seen once, and the ten largest hold 0.8% to 1%. Germline V gene data show CDR1 as SQVTM and CDR2 as ANQGSEA. The CDR3 is made up of 12 amino acids. Between the trimmed V and J ends, which lost 8 bases and 3 bases, there was a span of 11 bases. Study-level points and caveats: Nearly all vaccine-responding clonotypes were undetectable in sorted memory subsets on day 0.

Sequenced material: PBMCs, either bulk or a sorted T-cell subset (CD4+, CD8+, memory, or dextramer-sorted; not recorded which), taken roughly 45 days after the first yellow fever vaccination. The TCR comes from a man aged 18 to 30 who received the YFV17D yellow fever vaccine. This rearrangement joins TRBV29-1 to TRBJ1-3; D might be TRBD1 (6 bases). DNA for the CDR3: TGCAGCCTTCGGACAGATGGAAACACCATATATTTT. Residues: CSLRTDGNTIYF.